This TCR beta chain was profiled in a study of T cells after yellow fever vaccination. General study points: Clonotypes shared by both compartments, CD4 and CD8, made up a small share. Post-booster reappearance was seen for most primary-vaccination clones (96% CD4, about 90% CD8). By day 5 rather than day 15, the secondary response had peaked, though it was weaker.

Worth noting for this clonotype: What it binds is not known.

The CDR3 has 18 amino acids. In germline, CDR1 is SNHLY, CDR2 FYNNEI. V was pared by 6 bases and J by 0 bases, with 12 bases of the junction left unmatched. For TCR, cDNA came from 5'RACE template switching, which added a universal primer site and UMIs. Via MiXCR, TCRdb re-called the 5' RACE reads, giving one row per CDR3 protein. The data contain around 67,000 distinct CDR3 sequences, more than 5.5% of them singletons. Specimen: CD8+ T cells sorted from PBMCs, collected 5 days after the first yellow fever vaccination. The chain joins TRBV2 to TRBJ2-3; TRBD2 matches 10 bases. This sequence originates from a man aged 18 to 29 who received the YFV17D yellow fever vaccine. CDR3 loop: CASRHATILAGSTDTQYF. The CDR3 bases are TGTGCCAGCAGACACGCGACGATACTAGCGGGGAGCACAGATACGCAGTATTTT.